A single sample is the source of the 9 T cell receptor beta chains below, sequenced in a study of PD-L1 blockade in urothelial cancer. Assay: immunoSEQ multiplex PCR; the TCRdb copy retains only in-frame clones and omits some. The top ten hold approximately 3.5% of the sample, which has around 110,000 clones, under 95% seen once. Time point: peripheral blood 6 weeks after treatment start. Sequences were derived from PBMCs, sampled around atezolizumab (anti-PD-L1) treatment. These receptors were obtained from a man aged 60 to 75 with urothelial cancer.

V is TRBV11-2 and J is TRBJ2-2; TRBD2 agrees at 8 bases. V shed 5 bases, J shed 4 bases, and the junction held 15 bases outside the gene matches. CDR1 is SGHAT, CDR2 FQNNGV, per germline. The CDR3 is 18 amino acids. The CDR3 DNA is TGTGCCAGCAGCGGAAGGAGGAGGAGACTAGCGTCCACCGGGGAGCTGTTTTTT. It codes for CASSGRRRRLASTGELFF.

This chain links TRBV4-3 with TRBJ2-3, with 10 positions matching TRBD2. There are 15 residues in the CDR3. Trimming at V came to 0 bases and at J to 7 bases, leaving 4 bases not matched to a gene. Germline V lookup: CDR1 LGHNA, CDR2 YSLEER. CDR3 DNA: TGCGCCAGCAGCCAAGATGGACTAGCGGCGAATACGCAGTATTTT. It specifies CASSQDGLAANTQYF.

The chain links TRBV18 to TRBJ1-2, with 7 bases identical to TRBD1. Looked up from germline, CDR1 is KGHSH and CDR2 is LQKENI. This CDR3 is 14 amino acids long. Trimming removed 5 bases from V and 0 bases from J; junction bases left unmatched: 3. The CDR3: CASSRDRANYGYTF. For the CDR3, the DNA is TGTGCCAGCTCAAGGGACAGAGCTAACTATGGCTACACCTTC.

V usage is TRBV5-5 and J usage is TRBJ2-3; 12 bases are shared with TRBD2. CDR1 is SGHKS and CDR2 is YYEKEE in the germline V gene (reference sequence). The CDR3 spans 14 residues. V was clipped by 4 bases and J by 4 bases; unmatched bases: 1. The CDR3 bases are TGTGCCAGCAGCAGGACTAGCGGGGCAGATACGCAGTATTTT. Its translation is CASSRTSGADTQYF.

The rearrangement links TRBV4-1 to TRBJ2-3; D is perhaps TRBD1 (6 bases). Germline values: CDR1 MGHRA, CDR2 YSYEKL. V lost 3 bases and J 2 bases, leaving 15 bases between the germline ends. The CDR3 contains 16 residues. The CDR3 here is CASSQPLQGHTDTQYF. In DNA form, the CDR3 reads TGCGCCAGCAGCCAGCCCCTACAGGGCCACACAGATACGCAGTATTTT.

The rearrangement uses TRBV28 and TRBJ1-5; tentatively, D is TRBD1 (5 bases). The CDR3 length is 13 residues. Trimming took off 8 bases at V and 6 bases at J, with 14 bases between the two ends. Germline V gene data show CDR1 as MDHEN and CDR2 as SYDVKM. CDR3 DNA sequence: TGTGCCAGCGGGGGGACCAGGAGTCAGCCCCAGCATTTT. Translated: CASGGTRSQPQHF.

This clone was seen once. J is TRBJ1-2 and V is TRBV5-4; 7 bases agree with TRBD1. CDR3 length: 13 amino acids. CDR1 is SGHNT and CDR2 is YYREEE in the germline V gene (reference sequence). V lost 2 bases to trimming and J lost 7 bases; unmatched junction nucleotides: 5. CDR3 nucleotides: TGTGCCAGCAGCTTAGACAGGGTCGCTGGCTACACCTTC. Its translation: CASSLDRVAGYTF. Using reference TRBV5-4 and TRBJ1-2 for the parts outside the CDR3, the full variable domain is ETGVTQSPTHLIKTRGQQVTLRCSSQSGHNTVSWYQQALGQGPQFIFQYYREEENGRGNFPPRFSGLQFPNYSSELNVNALELDDSALYLCASSLDRVAGYTFGSGTRLTVV.

The chain employs TRBV6-1 and TRBJ2-7, with TRBD1 matching over 10 bases. The CDR3 has 13 amino acids. Losses at the gene ends were 6 bases for V and 6 bases for J; bases not matched to a gene: 5. Per the germline V gene, CDR1 is MNHNS and CDR2 is SASEGT. The CDR3: CASRLDRGGEQYF. CDR3 bases: TGTGCCAGCAGATTGGACAGGGGGGGCGAGCAGTACTTC.

The count of this clone is one. The rearrangement uses TRBV7-9 and TRBJ1-3; D is perhaps TRBD1 (5 bases). V was trimmed by 2 bases and J by 4 bases, leaving 9 bases between them. This CDR3 has 14 amino acids. Per germline, CDR1 SEHNR and CDR2 FQNEAQ (reference sequence). Here the CDR3 DNA reads TGTGCCAGCAGCTTATCCAGGGCCGGAAACACCATATATTTT. Translation: CASSLSRAGNTIYF.